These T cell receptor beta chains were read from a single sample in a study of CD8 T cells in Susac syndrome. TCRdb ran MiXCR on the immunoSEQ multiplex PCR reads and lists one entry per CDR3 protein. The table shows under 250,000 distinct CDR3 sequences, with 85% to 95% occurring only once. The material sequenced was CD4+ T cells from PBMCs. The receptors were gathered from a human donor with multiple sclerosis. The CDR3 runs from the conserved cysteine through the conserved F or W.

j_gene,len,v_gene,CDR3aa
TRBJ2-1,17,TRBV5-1,CASSLAFSGTAPDEQFF
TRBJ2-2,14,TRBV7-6,CASSFLTSGGGLFF
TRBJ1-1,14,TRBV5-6,CASSLVAQGSEAFF
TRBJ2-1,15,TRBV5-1,CASSLVLAGPNEQFF
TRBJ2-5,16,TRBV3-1,CASSRAAREIQETQYF
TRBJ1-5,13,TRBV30,CAWSVRGHQPQHF
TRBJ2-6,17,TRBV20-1,CSARDWTDNSGANVLTF
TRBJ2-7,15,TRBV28,CASSPTAGGRGEQYF
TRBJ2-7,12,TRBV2,CASSVAASDQYF
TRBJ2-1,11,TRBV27,CASSFLNEQFF
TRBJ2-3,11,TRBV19,CASSGGRGSHF
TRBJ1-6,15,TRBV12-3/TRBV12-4,CASTLRWDRNSPLHF
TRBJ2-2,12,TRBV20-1,CSAVRGTGELFF
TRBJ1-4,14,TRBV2,CASRRGGSNEKLFF
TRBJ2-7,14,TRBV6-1,CASTRLTGTYEQYF
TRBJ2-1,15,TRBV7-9,CASSPGESSYNEQFF
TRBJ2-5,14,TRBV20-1,CSARKLEVRETQYF
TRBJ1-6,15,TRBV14,CASSLRTGRNSPLHF
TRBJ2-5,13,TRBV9,CASSVGAEETQYF
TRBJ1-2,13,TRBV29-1,CSVGEGRDYGYTF
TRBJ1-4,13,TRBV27,CASRKNDGEKLFF
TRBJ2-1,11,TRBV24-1,CATGRLAEQFF
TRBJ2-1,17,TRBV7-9,CASSLVHTSGRAYEQFF
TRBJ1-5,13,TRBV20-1,CSGRQGVNQPQHF
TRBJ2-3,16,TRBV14,CATAGAAGRPWDTQYF
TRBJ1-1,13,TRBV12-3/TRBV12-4,CASSSRVGTEAFF
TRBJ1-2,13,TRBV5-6,CASTGWRGDGYTF
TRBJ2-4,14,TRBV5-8,CASGARTAKNIQYF
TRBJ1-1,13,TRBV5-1,CASRTSPNTEAFF
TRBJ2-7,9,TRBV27,CAFPYEQYF
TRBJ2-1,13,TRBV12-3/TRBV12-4,CASRTGRYNEQFF
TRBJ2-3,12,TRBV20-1,CSARDMGDTQYF
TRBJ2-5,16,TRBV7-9,CASSRRTGVNQETQYF
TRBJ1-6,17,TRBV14,CASSQDGVSSYNSPLHF
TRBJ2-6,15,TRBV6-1,CASSEQGTGANVLTF